This T cell receptor beta chain was recovered during a study of T cell clones after liver transplantation. Study in general: Post-transplant blood was tracked for graft-donor-reactive T cell clones identified in a pre-transplant mixed lymphocyte reaction. Without induction therapy, subjects received standard immunosuppression until 12-24 months post-transplant. At least one year of complete immunosuppression withdrawal without enzymes over twice normal defined tolerance. Study-wide points: These preliminary findings come from unstandardized post-transplant sampling times.

Assay used: immunoSEQ multiplex PCR; TCRdb lists only in-frame clones, some missing. The data hold 99,000 or so clones, with roughly four fifths observed a single time. This CDR3 has 16 residues. The J segment lost 2 bases and the V segment lost 3 bases, leaving 9 bases of the junction unmatched. Germline V gives CDR1 SGHNT, CDR2 YYREEE (reference sequence). For this clone: The antigen remains undetermined.

The clonotype was recovered from a human donor who received a liver transplant. The specimen was CD4+ T cells from blood, collected before liver transplant. The rearrangement links TRBV5-4 to TRBJ1-1, with 8 bases matching TRBD1. The CDR3 is CASSSPRGQFNTEAFF. CDR3 in DNA: TGTGCCAGCAGCTCCCCCAGGGGGCAGTTCAACACTGAAGCTTTCTTT.